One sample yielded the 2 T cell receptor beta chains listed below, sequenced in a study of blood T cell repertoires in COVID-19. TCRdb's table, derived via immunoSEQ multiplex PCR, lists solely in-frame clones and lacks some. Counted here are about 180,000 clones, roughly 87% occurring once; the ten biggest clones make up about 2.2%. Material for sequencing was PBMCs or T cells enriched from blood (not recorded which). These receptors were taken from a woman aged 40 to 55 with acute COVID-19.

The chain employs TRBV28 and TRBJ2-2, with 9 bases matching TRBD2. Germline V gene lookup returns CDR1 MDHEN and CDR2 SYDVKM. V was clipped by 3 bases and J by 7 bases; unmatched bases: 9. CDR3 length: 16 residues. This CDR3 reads CASSFPTSGVNGELFF. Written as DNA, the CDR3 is TGTGCCAGCAGTTTCCCGACTAGCGGCGTCAACGGGGAGCTGTTTTTT.

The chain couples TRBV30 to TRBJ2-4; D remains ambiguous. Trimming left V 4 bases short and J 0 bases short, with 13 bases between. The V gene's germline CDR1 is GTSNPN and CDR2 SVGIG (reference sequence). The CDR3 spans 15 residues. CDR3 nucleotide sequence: TGTGCCTGGATGGAGTCCACGCTAGCCAAAAACATTCAGTACTTC. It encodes CAWMESTLAKNIQYF.